The 29 T cell receptor beta chains presented below share a single source sample, sequenced in a study of blood T cell repertoires in COVID-19. TCRdb's copy holds only in-frame clones and misses some; the assay was immunoSEQ multiplex PCR. Of about 340,000 clones listed, 86% were seen once; the top ten hold under 8.5%. Sample: peripheral blood. The origin of the receptors is a woman aged 55-69 years with COVID-19, enrolled during active disease.

CDR3 nucleotides: TGCAGCGCCGCCGGGGGGTTGGGAGCCAAAAACATTCAGTACTTC. It specifies CSAAGGLGAKNIQYF. The chain has TRBV29-1 and TRBJ2-4; 7 nucleotides align to TRBD2. From germline, CDR1 is SQVTM and CDR2 ANQGSEA. V trimming: 7 bases; J trimming: 0 bases; junction bases outside the gene matches: 9. This CDR3 contains 15 residues.

The CDR3 here is CASRMGLARGETQYF. The DNA of the CDR3 is TGTGCCAGCAGAATGGGACTAGCGCGAGGAGAGACCCAGTACTTC. This rearrangement joins TRBV11-3 to TRBJ2-5; 10 bases fit TRBD2. Looked up from germline, CDR1 is SGHNT and CDR2 is YENEEA. Unmatched junction bases numbered 8, after V lost 6 bases and J lost 4 bases. The CDR3 totals 15 residues.

The chain combines TRBV6-5 with TRBJ1-1, with D perhaps matching TRBD1 (6 bases). Germline CDR1 reads MNHEY; CDR2 reads SVGAGI. The CDR3 contains 15 residues. The V end was cut by 0 bases, the J end by 5 bases, with 13 bases between. CDR3 residues: CASSYSGGARTEAFF. For the CDR3, the DNA is TGTGCCAGCAGTTACTCGGGGGGGGCGCGTACTGAAGCTTTCTTT.

CDR3 DNA: TGTGCCAGCAACTCCGGGGACAGCCGACACACAGATACGCAGTATTTT. Encoded protein: CASNSGDSRHTDTQYF. The V gene is TRBV5-4, the J gene TRBJ2-3, with 7 positions matching TRBD1. Germline lookup yields CDR1 SGHNT and CDR2 YYREEE (reference sequence). The CDR3 length is 16 residues. Germline trimming cut 6 bases from V and 2 bases from J; bases unmatched to any gene: 12.

The genes are TRBV7-2 and TRBJ2-1; maybe TRBD2 (5 bases). Trimming stripped 6 bases from V and 2 bases from J, with 11 bases between. The CDR3 sequence is 14 residues long. Germline V lookup: CDR1 SGHTA, CDR2 FQGNSA. For the CDR3, the DNA is TGTGCCAGCAGAAGGACTCTTCCCTACAATGAGCAGTTCTTC. Translated: CASRRTLPYNEQFF.

The CDR3 DNA sequence: TGTGCCAGCAGCGTCTGGACAGGTTCCAACGAGCAGTACTTC. This sequence encodes CASSVWTGSNEQYF. The V call is TRBV9, the J call TRBJ2-7; 7 bases agree with TRBD1. The CDR3 loop spans 14 amino acids. Germline assignment: CDR1 SGDLS and CDR2 YYNGEE. V gave up 2 bases and J gave up 5 bases; unmatched junction bases: 7.

The gene calls are TRBV5-5 and TRBJ1-2; D call uncertain. Deletions cut 3 bases from V and 2 bases from J, with 8 bases between. The CDR3 is 13 amino acids. Germline assignment: CDR1 SGHKS and CDR2 YYEKEE (reference sequence). The chain's CDR3 is CASSSDWNYGYTF. CDR3 in DNA: TGTGCCAGCAGCTCCGACTGGAACTATGGCTACACCTTC.

This chain links TRBV6-5 with TRBJ1-4, with D perhaps matching TRBD1 (6 bases). Germline CDR1 reads MNHEY; CDR2 reads SVGAGI. V was trimmed by 9 bases and J by 7 bases, leaving 18 bases between them. CDR3 length equals 14 residues. CDR3 residues: CASIGGGAGEKLFF. The CDR3 nucleotides read TGTGCCAGTATTGGTGGGGGGGCGGGTGAAAAACTGTTTTTT.

This chain joins TRBV19 and TRBJ1-2; D is possibly TRBD1 (6 bases). CDR1 and CDR2 (germline): LNHDA, SQIVND (reference sequence). With 5 bases removed from V and 5 bases from J, the gap between germline ends came to 18 bases. CDR3 length: 15 residues. As DNA, the CDR3 is TGTGCCAGTAGTTGGACAGAGAACGTTTGGTATGGCTACACCTTC. This translates into CASSWTENVWYGYTF.

Here the CDR3 DNA reads TGTGCCAGCAGCTTACGGGAGGCAGATACGCAGTATTTT. It translates to CASSLREADTQYF. The V gene is TRBV13, the J gene TRBJ2-3; 7 nucleotides align to TRBD2. This CDR3 has 13 amino acids. Germline loops: CDR1 PRHDT, CDR2 FYEKMQ (reference sequence). V lost 2 bases and J lost 4; bases outside the gene matches: 0.

V gene TRBV4-2 combines with J gene TRBJ2-1, with TRBD2 matching 7 bases. Germline loops: CDR1 LGHNA, CDR2 YNFKEQ. CDR3 length: 15 residues. The V and J ends lost 3 bases and 8 bases, in that order; junction bases with no gene match: 10. The CDR3 bases are TGTGCCAGCAGCCACGGGGGGAGGACCGGCGATGAGCAGTTCTTC. Encoded protein: CASSHGGRTGDEQFF.

This chain connects TRBV6-5 to TRBJ1-3; D is unresolved. The CDR3 is made up of 15 amino acids. V gave up 0 bases and J gave up 4 bases, with 10 bases separating them. Germline assignment: CDR1 MNHEY and CDR2 SVGAGI. The CDR3 is CASSYSRAQGNTIYF. CDR3 DNA: TGTGCCAGCAGTTACTCGAGGGCACAAGGAAACACCATATATTTT.

The V and J genes are TRBV7-2 and TRBJ2-1, with 7 bases aligning to TRBD1. Trimming took 5 bases from V and 0 from J; bases not matched to a gene: 7. Per germline, CDR1 SGHTA and CDR2 FQGNSA. The CDR3 extends over 16 amino acids. The CDR3, as DNA: TGTGCCAGCAGCAAAACGGGGACAGTCTCCTACAATGAGCAGTTCTTC. Translation: CASSKTGTVSYNEQFF.

The chain recombines TRBV5-1 with TRBJ1-4; the D is unclear. CDR1 SGHRS and CDR2 YFSETQ come from the germline V gene. The CDR3 length is 14 residues. Trimming took off 3 bases at V and 4 bases at J, with 10 bases between the two ends. The CDR3 sequence is CASSYRGYNEKLFF. The CDR3 DNA reads as TGCGCCAGCAGCTACCGGGGATATAATGAAAAACTGTTTTTT. The full variable domain, rest sourced from reference TRBV5-1 and TRBJ1-4, is KAGVTQTPRYLIKTRGQQVTLSCSPISGHRSVSWYQQTPGQGLQFLFEYFSETQRNKGNFPGRFSGRQFSNSRSEMNVSTLELGDSALYLCASSYRGYNEKLFFGSGTQLSVL.

This chain joins TRBV12-3 or TRBV12-4 and TRBJ1-2, with 12 bases that match TRBD1. V lost 6 bases and J lost 7; bases outside the gene matches: 3. The CDR3 covers 13 residues. Written as DNA, the CDR3 is TGTGCCAGCAGCCGGGGACAGGGGGCTGGCTACACCTTC. This codes for CASSRGQGAGYTF.

This clone turned up a few times. The V gene is TRBV6-2 or TRBV6-3, the J gene TRBJ1-5; D ambiguous. V gave up 0 bases and J gave up 3 bases, with 15 bases separating them. Germline V lookup: CDR1 MNHEY, CDR2 SVGEGT. This CDR3 has 17 residues. The CDR3 region has the DNA TGTGCCAGCAGTTACTCCCCTGGGCAGATTAACAATCAGCCCCAGCATTTT. Translated: CASSYSPGQINNQPQHF.

The rearrangement links TRBV7-3 to TRBJ2-2, with a weak D call TRBD1 (6 bases). The length of the CDR3 is 16 residues. Germline CDR1 is SGHTA and CDR2 is FQGTGA. V lost 2 bases to trimming and J lost 0 bases, with 10 bases between them. CDR3 amino acids: CASSLSGGANTGELFF. DNA of the CDR3: TGTGCCAGCAGCTTATCTGGGGGCGCGAACACCGGGGAGCTGTTTTTT.

The chain carries TRBV11-2 and TRBJ1-2, with D unclear. Germline lookup yields CDR1 SGHAT and CDR2 FQNNGV. The CDR3 spans 13 residues. V lost 8 bases, J lost 8 bases, and 18 bases lay in between. The CDR3 DNA reads as TGTGCCAGCTATGAAGGAGGGTTGGGCGGCTACACCTTC. This sequence encodes CASYEGGLGGYTF.

This clone was observed a single time. The genes are TRBV5-5 and TRBJ2-1; perhaps TRBD2 as D (6 bases). Trimming shortened V by 2 bases and J by 4 bases, and 16 bases separated the two germline ends. Germline V CDR1 and CDR2: SGHKS, YYEKEE (reference sequence). This CDR3 contains 16 residues. The CDR3, as DNA: TGTGCCAGCAGCTTTCGTGCGGGGCTCCAATACAATGAGCAGTTCTTC. This codes for CASSFRAGLQYNEQFF.

The V and J genes are TRBV7-2 and TRBJ2-7; a possible D gene is TRBD1 (6 bases). Per the germline V gene, CDR1 is SGHTA and CDR2 is FQGNSA. Deletions cut 5 bases from V and 0 bases from J, with 11 bases between. This CDR3 spans 14 amino acids. The CDR3 bases are TGTGCCAGCAGCCCTGACAGGATCTCCTACGAGCAGTACTTC. Protein: CASSPDRISYEQYF.

This chain links TRBV5-6 with TRBJ1-1; perhaps TRBD1 as D (5 bases). The CDR3 loop spans 14 amino acids. V gave up 0 bases and J gave up 10 bases, with 16 bases separating them. The germline V gene has CDR1 SGHDT and CDR2 YYEEEE. As DNA, the CDR3 is TGTGCCAGCAGCTTGGGGGAGGGGAGCGGTGGAGCTTTCTTT. Translating gives CASSLGEGSGGAFF.

This sequence joins TRBV6-2 or TRBV6-3 and TRBJ1-2; no reliable D call. The germline V and J ends were trimmed by 5 bases and 1 base, with 5 bases remaining between them. The CDR3 runs to 12 residues. Germline V gene data show CDR1 as MNHEY and CDR2 as SVGEGT. The CDR3 nucleotides are TGTGCCAGCAGTCAGGTTAACTATGGCTACACCTTC. It encodes CASSQVNYGYTF.

The chain carries TRBV7-9 and TRBJ2-5; 9 nucleotides line up with TRBD2. The CDR3 totals 14 residues. The germline V gene has CDR1 SEHNR and CDR2 FQNEAQ (reference sequence). After removal of 6 bases from V and 2 bases from J, the junction contained 4 bases not matched to a gene. The CDR3 reads CASRMAGGQETQYF. The CDR3 bases are TGTGCCAGCAGGATGGCGGGGGGGCAAGAGACCCAGTACTTC.

This CDR3 is CASSRGGQSTDTQYF. The CDR3 region has the DNA TGTGCCAGCTCCCGGGGGGGGCAAAGCACAGATACGCAGTATTTT. The V call is TRBV5-6, the J call TRBJ2-3, with 8 nucleotides matching TRBD2. V shed 7 bases, J shed 0 bases, and the junction held 7 bases outside the gene matches. Germline CDR1 reads SGHDT; CDR2 reads YYEEEE. The CDR3 is made up of 15 amino acids.

In this sample, this clone turned up a few times. V is TRBV4-1 and J is TRBJ2-2, with no clear D. CDR1 is MGHRA, CDR2 YSYEKL, per germline. The CDR3 has 13 amino acids. Trimming removed 6 bases from V and 3 bases from J, with 8 bases in between. The CDR3 region is CASRITDTGELFF. In nucleotides, the CDR3 is TGCGCCAGCAGGATCACTGACACCGGGGAGCTGTTTTTT.

V gene TRBV7-2 combines with J gene TRBJ2-2; tentative D call: TRBD2 (5 bases). The CDR3 is made up of 16 amino acids. V lost 5 bases to trimming and J lost 4 bases, with 17 bases between them. Germline V gene lookup returns CDR1 SGHTA and CDR2 FQGNSA. The CDR3 DNA sequence: TGTGCCAGCAGCCCGAGGCCGAGAGGGAGCACCGGGGAGCTGTTTTTT. This translates into CASSPRPRGSTGELFF.

The genes are TRBV6-7 and TRBJ2-1, with 8 bases fitting TRBD1. TRBV6-7 carries the ORF label, with uncertain function. This CDR3 region has 16 residues. J was trimmed by 6 bases and V by 5 bases; bases with no gene match: 12. The CDR3 loop reads CASSTQGATITNEQFF. The CDR3 DNA follows: TGTGCCAGCAGTACCCAGGGGGCCACCATAACCAATGAGCAGTTCTTC.

The rearrangement uses TRBV27 and TRBJ1-6, with no clear D. Germline CDR1 reads MNHEY; CDR2 reads SMNVEV (reference sequence). The CDR3 has 14 amino acids. V lost 2 bases and J 8 bases, leaving 10 bases between the germline ends. The CDR3 DNA is TGTGCCAGCAGTTTACGGGGTCTTGATTCACCCCTCCACTTT. This codes for CASSLRGLDSPLHF.

This clone appeared a single time. The chain couples TRBV4-1 to TRBJ1-4; 7 bases agree with TRBD1. The CDR3 is made up of 15 amino acids. The germline V gene encodes CDR1 MGHRA and CDR2 YSYEKL. V lost 6 bases, J lost 13 bases, and 17 bases stayed unmatched. CDR3 sequence reads: CASRRELGGSERLFF. The DNA of the CDR3 is TGCGCCAGCAGGAGAGAGTTAGGGGGCTCAGAACGACTGTTTTTT.